This TCR beta chain originates from a study of glioma-infiltrating T cells after dendritic cell vaccination. About the study: Patients had newly diagnosed or recurrent glioblastoma and received dendritic cell vaccines. The vaccine used monocyte-derived dendritic cells pulsed overnight with autologous tumor lysate.

Sequenced by immunoSEQ multiplex PCR; TCRdb stores in-frame clones only, minus some. Of over 75,000 clones listed, approximately 75% were seen once; the top ten hold 2% to 2.5%. Study-level results: Higher TCR clonality did not directly relate to longer survival.

Of note for this clone: The antigen is not known.

Time point: after dendritic cell vaccination, including at tumor progression/relapse. There are 15 residues in the CDR3. Germline values: CDR1 MRHNA, CDR2 SNTAGT. J lost 1 base, V lost 5 bases, and 5 bases had no gene match. The chain combines TRBV6-4 with TRBJ2-3; 8 nucleotides align to TRBD2. Sequencing used blood, obtained after dendritic cell vaccination. The receptor was derived from a human donor with glioblastoma. The CDR3 here is CASSLAGSRTDTQYF. CDR3 DNA sequence: TGTGCCAGCAGTTTAGCGGGGTCCCGCACAGATACGCAGTATTTT.